This TCR beta chain was retrieved from a study of human CD8 memory T cell subsets. Study conclusions and caveats: Repertoires of stem-like memory and precursor exhausted T cells showed minimal mutual overlap. Stem-like memory and precursor exhausted T cells were similarly highly diverse; effector memory cells were not.

CDR1 and CDR2 (germline): LNHNV, YYDKDF (reference sequence). The length of the CDR3 is 14 residues. Regarding this clonotype: What it binds is not known.

PBMC were isolated from buffy coats given by healthy donors. Duplicate vials holding 150,000 sorted CD8+ T cells per subset yielded the RNA. It was UMI-labeled 5' RACE by which the TCR beta libraries were made. TCRdb re-analyzed the 5' RACE reads; it lists each CDR3 protein once, without DNA. The sample totals some 7,000 distinct CDR3 sequences; its top ten clones hold roughly 20%. J is TRBJ1-1 and V is TRBV15; the TCRdb call, TRBD1, lacks DNA for checking. The receptor's source is a human donor in good health. Sequenced material: CD8+ T cells from PBMCs. The CDR3 is CATSRGTGVTEAFF.